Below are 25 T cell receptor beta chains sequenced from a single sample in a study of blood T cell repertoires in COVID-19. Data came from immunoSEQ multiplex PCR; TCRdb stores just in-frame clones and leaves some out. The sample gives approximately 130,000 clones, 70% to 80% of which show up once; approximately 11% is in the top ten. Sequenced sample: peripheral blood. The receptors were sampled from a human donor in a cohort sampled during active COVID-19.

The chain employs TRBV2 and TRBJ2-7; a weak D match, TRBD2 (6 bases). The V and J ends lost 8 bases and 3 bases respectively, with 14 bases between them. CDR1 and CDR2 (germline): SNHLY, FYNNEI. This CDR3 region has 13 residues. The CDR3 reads CASGGIRYYEQYF. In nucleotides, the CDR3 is TGTGCCAGCGGGGGGATTAGGTACTACGAGCAGTACTTC.

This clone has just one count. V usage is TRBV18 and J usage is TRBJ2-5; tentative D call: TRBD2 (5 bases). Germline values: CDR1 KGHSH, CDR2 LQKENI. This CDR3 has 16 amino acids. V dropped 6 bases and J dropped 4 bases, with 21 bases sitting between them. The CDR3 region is CASSPPLGAATETQYF. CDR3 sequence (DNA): TGTGCCAGCTCGCCCCCCCTGGGAGCGGCAACAGAGACCCAGTACTTC.

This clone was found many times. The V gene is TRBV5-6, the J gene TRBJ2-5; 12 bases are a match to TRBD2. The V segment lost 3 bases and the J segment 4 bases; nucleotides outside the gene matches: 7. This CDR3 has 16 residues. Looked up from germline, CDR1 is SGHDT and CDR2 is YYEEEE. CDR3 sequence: CASSSQTSGGRETQYF. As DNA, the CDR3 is TGTGCCAGCAGCTCCCAGACTAGCGGGGGACGAGAGACCCAGTACTTC.

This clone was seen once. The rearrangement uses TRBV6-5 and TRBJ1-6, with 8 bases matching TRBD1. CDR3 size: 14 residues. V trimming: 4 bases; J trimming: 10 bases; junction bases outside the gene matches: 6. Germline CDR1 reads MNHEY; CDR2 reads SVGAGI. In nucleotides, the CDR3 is TGTGCCAGCAGTTTGACAGGGGAATACTCACCCCTCCACTTT. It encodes CASSLTGEYSPLHF.

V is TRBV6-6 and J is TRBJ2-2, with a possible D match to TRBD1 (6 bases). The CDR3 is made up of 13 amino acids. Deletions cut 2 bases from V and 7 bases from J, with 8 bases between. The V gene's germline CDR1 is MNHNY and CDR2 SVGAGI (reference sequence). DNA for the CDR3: TGTGCCAGCAGTTACGGGGGCAACGGGGAGCTGTTTTTT. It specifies CASSYGGNGELFF.

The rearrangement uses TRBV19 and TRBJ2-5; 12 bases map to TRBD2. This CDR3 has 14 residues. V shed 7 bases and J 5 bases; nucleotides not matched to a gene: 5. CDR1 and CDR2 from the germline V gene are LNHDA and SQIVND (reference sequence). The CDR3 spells CASKTSGGRETQYF. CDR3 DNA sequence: TGTGCCAGTAAAACTAGCGGGGGGAGGGAGACCCAGTACTTC.

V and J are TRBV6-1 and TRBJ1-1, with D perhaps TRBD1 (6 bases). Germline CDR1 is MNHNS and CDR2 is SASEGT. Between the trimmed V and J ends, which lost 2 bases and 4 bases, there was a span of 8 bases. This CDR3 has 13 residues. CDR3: CASSERGTTEAFF. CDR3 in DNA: TGTGCCAGCAGTGAAAGGGGGACCACTGAAGCTTTCTTT.

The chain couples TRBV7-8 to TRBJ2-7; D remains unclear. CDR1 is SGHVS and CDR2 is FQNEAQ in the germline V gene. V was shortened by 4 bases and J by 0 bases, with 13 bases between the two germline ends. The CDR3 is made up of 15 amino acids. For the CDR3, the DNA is TGTGCCAGCAGCTACGAGACACTTTTCTCCTACGAGCAGTACTTC. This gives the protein CASSYETLFSYEQYF.

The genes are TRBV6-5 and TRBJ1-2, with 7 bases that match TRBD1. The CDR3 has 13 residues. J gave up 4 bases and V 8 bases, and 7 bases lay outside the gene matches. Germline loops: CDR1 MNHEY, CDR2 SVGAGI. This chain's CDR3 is CASRPTGFYGYTF. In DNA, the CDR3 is TGTGCCAGCCGCCCGACAGGGTTCTATGGCTACACCTTC.

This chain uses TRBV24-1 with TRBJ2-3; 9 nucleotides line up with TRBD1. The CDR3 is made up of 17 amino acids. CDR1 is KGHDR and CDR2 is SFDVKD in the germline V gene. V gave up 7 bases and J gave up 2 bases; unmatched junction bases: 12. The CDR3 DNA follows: TGTGCCACCAGCCGCGGAGGATGGGACAGGGACACAGATACGCAGTATTTT. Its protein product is CATSRGGWDRDTDTQYF.

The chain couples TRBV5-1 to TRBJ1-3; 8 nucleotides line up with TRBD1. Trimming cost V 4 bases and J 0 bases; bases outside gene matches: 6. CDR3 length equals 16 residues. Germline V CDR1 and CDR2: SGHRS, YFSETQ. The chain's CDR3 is CASSRYGTGSGNTIYF. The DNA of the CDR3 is TGCGCCAGCAGCCGTTATGGGACAGGCTCTGGAAACACCATATATTTT.

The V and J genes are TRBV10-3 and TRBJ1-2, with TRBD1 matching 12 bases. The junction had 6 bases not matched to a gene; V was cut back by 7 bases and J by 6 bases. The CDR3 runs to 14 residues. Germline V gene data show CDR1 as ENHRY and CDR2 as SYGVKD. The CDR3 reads CAITQGTGGDGYTF. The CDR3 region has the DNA TGTGCCATCACCCAAGGGACAGGGGGCGATGGCTACACCTTC.

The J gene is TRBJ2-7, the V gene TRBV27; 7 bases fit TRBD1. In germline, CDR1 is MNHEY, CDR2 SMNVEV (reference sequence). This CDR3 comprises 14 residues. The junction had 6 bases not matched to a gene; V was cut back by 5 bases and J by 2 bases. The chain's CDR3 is CASSTRTGAYEQYF. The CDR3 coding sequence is TGTGCCAGCAGTACCAGGACAGGAGCCTACGAGCAGTACTTC.

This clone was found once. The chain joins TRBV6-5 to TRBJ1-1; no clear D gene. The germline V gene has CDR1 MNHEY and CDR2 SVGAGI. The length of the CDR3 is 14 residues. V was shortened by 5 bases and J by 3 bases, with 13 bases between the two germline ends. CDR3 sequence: CASSRALRDTEAFF. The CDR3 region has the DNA TGTGCCAGCAGTCGAGCCCTACGCGACACTGAAGCTTTCTTT.

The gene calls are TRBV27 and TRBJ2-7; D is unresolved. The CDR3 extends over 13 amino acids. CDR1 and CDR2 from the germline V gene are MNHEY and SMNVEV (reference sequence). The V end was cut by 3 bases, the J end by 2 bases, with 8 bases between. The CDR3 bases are TGTGCCAGCAGTTTGAACGCGGCCTACGAGCAGTACTTC. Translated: CASSLNAAYEQYF.

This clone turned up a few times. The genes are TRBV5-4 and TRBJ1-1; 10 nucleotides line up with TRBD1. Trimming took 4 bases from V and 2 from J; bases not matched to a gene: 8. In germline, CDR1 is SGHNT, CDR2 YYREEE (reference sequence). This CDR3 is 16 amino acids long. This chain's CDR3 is CASSRGGQGVNTEAFF. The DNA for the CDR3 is TGTGCCAGCAGCCGCGGAGGACAGGGGGTTAACACTGAAGCTTTCTTT.

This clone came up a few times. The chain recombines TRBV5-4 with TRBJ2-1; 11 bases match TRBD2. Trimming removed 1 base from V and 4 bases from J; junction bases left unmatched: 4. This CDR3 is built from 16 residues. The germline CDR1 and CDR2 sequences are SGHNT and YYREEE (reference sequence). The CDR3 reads CASSLYSSGGYNEQFF. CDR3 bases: TGTGCCAGCAGCTTGTACTCTAGCGGGGGGTACAATGAGCAGTTCTTC.

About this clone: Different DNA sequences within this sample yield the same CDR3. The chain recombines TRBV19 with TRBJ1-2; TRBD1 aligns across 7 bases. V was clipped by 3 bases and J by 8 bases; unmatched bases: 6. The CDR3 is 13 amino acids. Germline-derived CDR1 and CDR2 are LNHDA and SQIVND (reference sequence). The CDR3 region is CASSIPQGGGYTF. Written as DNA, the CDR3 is TGTGCCAGTAGTATCCCCCAGGGGGGAGGCTACACCTTC.

CDR3 region: CASSPGQMDGYTF. The CDR3 region has the DNA TGTGCCAGCAGCCCCGGACAGATGGATGGCTACACCTTC. The chain carries TRBV9 and TRBJ1-2, with D maybe TRBD1 (6 bases). The V gene's germline CDR1 is SGDLS and CDR2 YYNGEE. CDR3 length: 13 amino acids. Trimming cost V 4 bases and J 6 bases, with 13 bases left between them.

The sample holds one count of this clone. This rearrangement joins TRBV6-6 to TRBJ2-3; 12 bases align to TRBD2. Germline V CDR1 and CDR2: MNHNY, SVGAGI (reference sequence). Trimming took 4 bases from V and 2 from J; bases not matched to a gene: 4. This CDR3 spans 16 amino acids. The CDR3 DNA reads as TGTGCCAGCAGTTCCCGACTAGCGGGGGACACAGATACGCAGTATTTT. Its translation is CASSSRLAGDTDTQYF.

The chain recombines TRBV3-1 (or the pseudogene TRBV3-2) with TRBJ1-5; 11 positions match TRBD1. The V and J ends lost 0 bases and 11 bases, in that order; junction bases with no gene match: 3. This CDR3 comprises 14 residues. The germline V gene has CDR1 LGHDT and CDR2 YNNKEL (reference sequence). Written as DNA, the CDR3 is TGTGCCAGCAGCCAAGAAGGACAGGGGGCCTCCCAGCATTTT. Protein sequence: CASSQEGQGASQHF.

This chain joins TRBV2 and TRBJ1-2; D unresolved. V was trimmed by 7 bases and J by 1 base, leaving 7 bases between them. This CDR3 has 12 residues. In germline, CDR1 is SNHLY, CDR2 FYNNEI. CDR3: CASTEYNYGYTF. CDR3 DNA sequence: TGTGCCAGCACGGAGTATAACTATGGCTACACCTTC.

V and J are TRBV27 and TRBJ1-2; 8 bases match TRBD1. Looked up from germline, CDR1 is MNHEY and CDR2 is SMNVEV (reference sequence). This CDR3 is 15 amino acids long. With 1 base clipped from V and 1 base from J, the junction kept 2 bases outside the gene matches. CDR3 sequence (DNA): TGTGCCAGCAGTTTATTTGGACAGGGTAACTATGGCTACACCTTC. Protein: CASSLFGQGNYGYTF.

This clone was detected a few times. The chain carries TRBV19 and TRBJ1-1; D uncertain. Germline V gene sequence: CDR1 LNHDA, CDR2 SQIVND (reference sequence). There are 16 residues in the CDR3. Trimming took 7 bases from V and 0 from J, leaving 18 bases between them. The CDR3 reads CASNKPGSSMNTEAFF. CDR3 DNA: TGTGCCAGTAATAAACCCGGTTCGTCCATGAACACTGAAGCTTTCTTT.

The CDR3 sequence: CASSQGANEKLFF. The CDR3 DNA is TGTGCCAGCTCACAGGGGGCTAATGAAAAACTGTTTTTT. The genes are TRBV19 and TRBJ1-4; the match to TRBD1 covers 8 bases. The CDR3 is 13 amino acids. V shed 9 bases and J 3 bases; nucleotides not matched to a gene: 3. Germline values: CDR1 LNHDA, CDR2 SQIVND (reference sequence).